A single sample gave rise to the 14 T cell receptor beta chains below, sequenced in a study of T cells in Graves' hyperthyroidism and ophthalmopathy (dated by TCRdb to between 2018 and 2021). The library was prepared using multiplex PCR. The instrument given in TCRdb is Illumina HiSeq 2000. TCR beta CDR3 regions were amplified from RNA transcripts. A first-round RT-PCR of the TCR CDR3 used the HTBI primer set with the Qiagen OneStep RT-PCR kit. The raw public data were reprocessed by TCRdb itself: fastp quality trimming at Q25, MiXCR clonotype calling, in-frame beta chains only. Rows are combined by CDR3 protein, so each entry shows the most common genes and DNA. The sample profile shows some 550,000 distinct CDR3 sequences; less than 25% of them were found once. Of the sample, about 26% is held by the ten largest clones. Sequences were obtained from blood. These receptors were obtained from a young man with Graves' hyperthyroidism.

The chain joins TRBV6-1 to TRBJ1-1; the match to TRBD1 covers 8 bases. The germline CDR1 and CDR2 sequences are MNHNS and SASEGT. V lost 6 bases and J lost 5; bases outside the gene matches: 8. The CDR3 contains 14 residues. The CDR3 coding sequence is TGTGCCAGCAGCCCTTCCCAGGGGGCGACTGAAGCTTTCTTT. This gives the protein CASSPSQGATEAFF.

This CDR3 is CASSPRGLGTPNTGELFF. The DNA of the CDR3 is TGTGCCAGCAGCCCCCGTGGATTGGGGACGCCGAACACCGGGGAGCTGTTTTTT. This chain connects TRBV7-8 to TRBJ2-2, with D perhaps being TRBD1 or TRBD2 (5 bases each). V dropped 5 bases and J dropped 0 bases, with 19 bases sitting between them. Germline V gives CDR1 SGHVS, CDR2 FQNEAQ. This CDR3 has 18 residues. Combining the CDR3 with reference TRBV7-8 and TRBJ2-2 gives the whole variable domain GAGVSQSPRYKVAKRGQDVALRCDPISGHVSLFWYQQALGQGPEFLTYFQNEAQLDKSGLPSDRFFAERPEGSVSTLKIQRTQQEDSAVYLCASSPRGLGTPNTGELFFGEGSRLTVL.

This clonotype was found a few times. The DNA for the CDR3 is TGTGCCAGCAGCCTAAGAGGAGGGCCCAACACCGGGGAGCTGTTTTTT. Translating it yields CASSLRGGPNTGELFF. V is TRBV28 and J is TRBJ2-2, with TRBD2 as a possible D gene (6 bases). This CDR3 comprises 16 residues. Germline loops: CDR1 MDHEN, CDR2 SYDVKM. V lost 6 bases, J lost 2 bases, and 16 bases lay in between.

This clonotype showed up many times. The V gene is TRBV19, the J gene TRBJ1-1, with 8 nucleotides matching TRBD1. J gave up 2 bases and V 6 bases, and 8 bases lay outside the gene matches. Germline loops: CDR1 LNHDA, CDR2 SQIVND (reference sequence). The CDR3 totals 15 residues. The CDR3 spells CASSPDREGNTEAFF. The CDR3 nucleotides are TGTGCCAGTAGCCCGGACAGGGAGGGAAACACTGAAGCTTTCTTT.

This chain links TRBV28 with TRBJ1-2; perhaps TRBD1 as D (6 bases). The V gene's germline CDR1 is MDHEN and CDR2 SYDVKM. Trimming shortened V by 8 bases and J by 7 bases, and 11 bases separated the two germline ends. The CDR3 has 11 residues. CDR3 region: CASYRESGYTF. The CDR3, as DNA: TGTGCCAGCTACAGGGAGAGTGGCTACACCTTC.

This clonotype occurred a few times. The rearrangement uses TRBV28 and TRBJ2-5, with TRBD1 identical over 8 bases. The V segment lost 5 bases and the J segment 5 bases; nucleotides outside the gene matches: 10. CDR1 is MDHEN and CDR2 is SYDVKM in the germline V gene. There are 15 residues in the CDR3. DNA of the CDR3: TGTGCCAGCAGTCATACGACAGGGGTGCGCGAGACCCAGTACTTC. It is translated as CASSHTTGVRETQYF.

The chain carries TRBV3-1 and TRBJ1-1; 9 bases are shared with TRBD1. V dropped 6 bases and J dropped 9; count of bases not matched to a gene: 2. Germline CDR1 is LGHDT and CDR2 is YNNKEL (reference sequence). This CDR3 has 11 residues. CDR3 amino acids: CASRDRGKAFF. The DNA for the CDR3 is TGTGCCAGCAGGGACAGGGGCAAAGCTTTCTTT. The whole variable domain, filled in from reference TRBV3-1 and TRBJ1-1, reads DTAVSQTPKYLVTQMGNDKSIKCEQNLGHDTMYWYKQDSKKFLKIMFSYNNKELIINETVPNRFSPKSPDKAHLNLHINSLELGDSAVYFCASRDRGKAFFGQGTRLTVV.

Notes on this clonotype: A much bigger clone sits one base away, suggesting this may be a read error. The chain recombines TRBV5-1 with TRBJ1-2; TRBD1 aligns across 9 bases. Germline V gene lookup returns CDR1 SGHRS and CDR2 YFSETQ. This CDR3 has 13 amino acids. CDR3 loop: CASSGQGTYGCTF. The CDR3 nucleotides are TGCGCCAGCTCGGGACAGGGAACCTATGGCTGCACCTTC.

In this sample, this clonotype turned up once. The junction does not match germline at one end; this may be a read error. The CDR3 loop reads CSISESSGHTEAFF. The CDR3 DNA reads as TGTTCCATCAGTGAGTCGTCAGGGCACACTGAAGCTTTCTTT. This sequence joins TRBV10-3 and TRBJ1-1; tentatively, D is TRBD1 (5 bases). The CDR3 is 14 amino acids. Germline CDR1 ENHRY, CDR2 SYGVKD.

Ten or more counts support this clonotype. The chain uses TRBV6-1 and TRBJ2-2, with D unclear. The CDR3 totals 12 residues. V gave up 4 bases and J gave up 6 bases, with 6 bases separating them. The germline gives CDR1 MNHNS, CDR2 SASEGT. The CDR3 here is CASSVTAGELFF. CDR3 DNA sequence: TGTGCCAGCAGTGTCACCGCCGGGGAGCTGTTTTTT.

This clonotype was found many times. This rearrangement joins TRBV25-1 to TRBJ2-7; D may be TRBD1 (6 bases). Germline lookup yields CDR1 MGHDK and CDR2 SYGVNS. V shed 6 bases and J shed 2 bases, with 11 bases lying between them. The CDR3 runs 13 residues. The chain's CDR3 is CASSIRGTYEQYF. Here the CDR3 DNA reads TGTGCCAGCAGCATCAGGGGTACCTACGAGCAGTACTTC.

This clonotype was counted ten times or more. CDR3 sequence (DNA): TGTGCCACCAGTGATTCGTTAGGAAAGTCCCAGCATTTT. Encoded protein: CATSDSLGKSQHF. V is TRBV24-1 and J is TRBJ1-5; D is unclear. The CDR3 has 13 amino acids. Germline V gene sequence: CDR1 KGHDR, CDR2 SFDVKD. Trimming shortened V by 2 bases and J by 11 bases, and 12 bases separated the two germline ends.

V and J are TRBV12-3 or TRBV12-4 and TRBJ2-7, with D perhaps being TRBD1 or TRBD2 (5 bases each). This CDR3 is 12 amino acids long. V lost 3 bases to trimming and J lost 5 bases, with 8 bases between them. CDR3: CASSFGTHEQYF. CDR3 nucleotide sequence: TGTGCCAGCAGTTTCGGGACCCACGAGCAGTACTTC.

The DNA for the CDR3 is TGTGCCAGCAGTGAAGGCAGGGGACTCACCGGGGAGCTGTTTTTT. Protein: CASSEGRGLTGELFF. The chain employs TRBV2 and TRBJ2-2; D tentatively fits TRBD1 or TRBD2 (6 bases each). The CDR3 runs to 15 residues. V lost 1 base and J lost 4, with 10 bases in between. The germline gives CDR1 SNHLY, CDR2 FYNNEI.